Below, 16 T cell receptor beta chains from the same sample are listed, as sequenced in a study of cytomegalovirus exposure and HLA in healthy donors. The study ran its PCR with 60 Vbeta and 13 Jbeta primers. Profiled with immunoSEQ multiplex PCR; TCRdb holds only in-frame clones, not every one. The table lists more than 65,000 clones, roughly four fifths of them singletons. The sequenced material came from PBMCs. These receptors were obtained from a woman aged 60-75 years in good health and CMV-seropositive.

The rearrangement uses TRBV18 and TRBJ1-3, with unresolved D. CDR3 length: 15 residues. Germline CDR1 is KGHSH and CDR2 is LQKENI. The V and J ends lost 1 base and 7 bases respectively, with 14 bases between them. The CDR3: CASSPLREFRNTIYF. The CDR3 DNA reads TGTGCCAGCTCACCACTCCGGGAGTTTAGGAACACCATATATTTT.

The J gene is TRBJ1-1, the V gene TRBV11-3; 9 nucleotides line up with TRBD1. Per germline, CDR1 SGHNT and CDR2 YENEEA. V lost 5 bases to trimming and J lost 6 bases; unmatched junction nucleotides: 7. This CDR3 has 14 residues. CDR3: CASSQLGQGPEAFF. In DNA form, the CDR3 reads TGTGCCAGCAGCCAACTTGGACAGGGGCCTGAAGCTTTCTTT.

V usage is TRBV6-5 and J usage is TRBJ2-7; possible D gene TRBD1, 6 bases. Germline CDR1 reads MNHEY; CDR2 reads SVGAGI. This CDR3 contains 12 residues. V gave up 8 bases and J gave up 6 bases, with 14 bases separating them. The DNA for the CDR3 is TGTGCCAGCTCCAAACAGGGAACCGAGCAGTACTTC. Translating it yields CASSKQGTEQYF.

The chain links TRBV10-3 to TRBJ2-3, with D perhaps matching TRBD1 (6 bases). V lost 4 bases to trimming and J lost 7 bases, with 18 bases between them. In germline, CDR1 is ENHRY, CDR2 SYGVKD. This CDR3 is 15 amino acids long. The CDR3 DNA is TGTGCCATCAGTGCAGGTGCAGGGGATGGGAATACGCAGTATTTT. Residues: CAISAGAGDGNTQYF.

The gene calls are TRBV5-5 and TRBJ1-5, with TRBD1 as a possible D gene (6 bases). This CDR3 spans 15 amino acids. The V and J ends lost 2 bases and 2 bases respectively, with 11 bases between them. The germline CDR1 and CDR2 sequences are SGHKS and YYEKEE (reference sequence). The CDR3 coding sequence is TGTGCCAGCAGCTTAGATGGGGGCGGCAATCAGCCCCAGCATTTT. It encodes CASSLDGGGNQPQHF.

V usage is TRBV6-6 and J usage is TRBJ1-1; D gene unclear. The CDR3 covers 11 residues. V lost 6 bases and J lost 3, with 5 bases in between. From germline, CDR1 is MNHNY and CDR2 SVGAGI (reference sequence). CDR3 residues: CASSPYTEAFF. The CDR3 DNA is TGTGCCAGCAGCCCTTACACTGAAGCTTTCTTT.

CDR3 sequence (DNA): TGTGCCAGCAGCTTCGAGTGGCGGGGTTCTAACTATGGCTACACCTTC. The encoded protein is CASSFEWRGSNYGYTF. J is TRBJ1-2 and V is TRBV5-6, with D hard to call. V was trimmed by 2 bases and J by 0 bases, leaving 14 bases between them. In germline, CDR1 is SGHDT, CDR2 YYEEEE. The CDR3 has 16 residues.

CDR3 nucleotides: TGTGCCAGCAGCGTAGCCCCTCTTGTCGGCGAGCAGTACTTC. This gives the protein CASSVAPLVGEQYF. The chain recombines TRBV9 with TRBJ2-7; no reliable D call. Deletions cut 0 bases from V and 6 bases from J, with 13 bases between. Germline-derived CDR1 and CDR2 are SGDLS and YYNGEE. This CDR3 comprises 14 residues. The whole variable domain, filled in from reference TRBV9 and TRBJ2-7, reads DSGVTQTPKHLITATGQRVTLRCSPRSGDLSVYWYQQSLDQGLQFLIQYYNGEERAKGNILERFSAQQFPDLHSELNLSSLELGDSALYFCASSVAPLVGEQYFGPGTRLTVT.

For the CDR3, the DNA is TGTGCCAGCAGCTTAGGTGTACAGAACACTGAAGCTTTCTTT. It translates to CASSLGVQNTEAFF. The chain carries TRBV7-8 and TRBJ1-1, with D uncertain. This CDR3 region has 14 residues. Germline V CDR1 and CDR2: SGHVS, FQNEAQ. V dropped 1 base and J dropped 1 base, with 7 bases sitting between them.

The chain couples TRBV6-6 to TRBJ1-3; D uncertain. This CDR3 contains 15 residues. The germline V gene has CDR1 MNHNY and CDR2 SVGAGI (reference sequence). Trimming stripped 5 bases from V and 0 bases from J, with 11 bases between. Here the CDR3 DNA reads TGTGCCAGCAGTAGAGACACAGCCTCTGGAAACACCATATATTTT. Its protein product is CASSRDTASGNTIYF.

V is TRBV5-1 and J is TRBJ2-1, with 7 bases fitting TRBD2. Trimming removed 4 bases from V and 3 bases from J; junction bases left unmatched: 1. The CDR3 totals 13 residues. Germline assignment: CDR1 SGHRS and CDR2 YFSETQ. CDR3 DNA: TGCGCCAGCAGCCGGGACTACTACAATGAGCAGTTCTTC. It translates to CASSRDYYNEQFF.

This clone was picked up one time. The rearrangement joins TRBV18 to TRBJ2-7, with TRBD2 matching 7 bases. Per germline, CDR1 KGHSH and CDR2 LQKENI. This CDR3 comprises 15 residues. V dropped 0 bases and J dropped 5; count of bases not matched to a gene: 7. CDR3 protein: CASSPPGGSYHEQYF. CDR3 DNA: TGTGCCAGCTCACCACCGGGCGGGAGTTACCACGAGCAGTACTTC.

The V and J genes are TRBV27 and TRBJ1-4; D remains unclear. V gave up 5 bases and J gave up 4 bases, with 5 bases separating them. Per germline, CDR1 MNHEY and CDR2 SMNVEV (reference sequence). The CDR3 totals 12 residues. In nucleotides, the CDR3 is TGTGCCAGCAGTCCCCTTAATGAAAAACTGTTTTTT. Translating it yields CASSPLNEKLFF.

The chain couples TRBV5-8 to TRBJ1-2; TRBD1 aligns across 8 bases. The germline CDR1 and CDR2 sequences are SGHTS and YDEGEE. The CDR3 is made up of 12 amino acids. V gave up 5 bases and J gave up 8 bases; unmatched junction bases: 5. The CDR3 reads CASRGTGIGYTF. The CDR3 DNA follows: TGTGCCAGCAGAGGGACAGGTATAGGCTACACCTTC.

The rearrangement joins TRBV30 to TRBJ2-5, with D possibly TRBD2 on 6 matching bases. Germline V gene lookup returns CDR1 GTSNPN and CDR2 SVGIG (reference sequence). The germline V and J ends were trimmed by 1 base and 10 bases, with 13 bases remaining between them. This CDR3 contains 12 residues. In DNA, the CDR3 is TGTGCCTGGAGTGCGGGAGCCCTGGACCAGTACTTC. Translation gives CAWSAGALDQYF. The full variable domain, completed using reference TRBV30 and TRBJ2-5, is SQTIHQWPATLVQPVGSPLSLECTVEGTSNPNLYWYRQAAGRGLQLLFYSVGIGQISSEVPQNLSASRPQDRQFILSSKKLLLSDSGFYLCAWSAGALDQYFGPGTRLLVL.

The rearrangement joins TRBV4-1 to TRBJ2-2; 11 positions match TRBD2. The ends lost 4 bases at V and 5 bases at J; junction bases unmatched: 15. This CDR3 region has 19 residues. Germline values: CDR1 MGHRA, CDR2 YSYEKL. The CDR3 sequence: CASSPGGSGGALRTGELFF. CDR3 bases: TGCGCCAGCAGCCCCGGGGGTAGCGGGGGGGCCTTGAGGACCGGGGAGCTGTTTTTT.